The rows below give T cell receptor beta chains drawn from one sample of a study of T cells in Graves' hyperthyroidism and ophthalmopathy. TCRdb independently ran MiXCR on the multiplex PCR reads; one entry per CDR3 protein. The profile shows about 570,000 distinct CDR3 sequences, more than 45% of them singletons. Input material: peripheral blood or thyroid tissue (not recorded which). These receptors originate from an adult woman with Graves' disease, either hyperthyroidism or ophthalmopathy (not recorded which). The CDR3 runs from the conserved cysteine through the conserved F or W. Each record gives: J gene, V gene, clone size, CDR3 length, D gene, CDR3 protein, CDR3 DNA. A D gene is named only where the DNA matches it firmly. Size values are once, few and many counts, or a class for expanded clones, and some rows have none.

TRBJ1-4 | TRBV5-6 | many | 13 | NA | CASSLRTGEKLFF | TGTGCCAGCAGCTTGAGGACCGGAGAAAAACTGTTTTTT
TRBJ1-1 | TRBV28 | few | 13 | NA | CASTISGVTEAFF | TGTGCCAGCACTATAAGTGGTGTTACTGAAGCTTTCTTT
TRBJ2-7 | TRBV7-9 | many | 13 | TRBD2 | CASSRMGLGEQYF | TGTGCCAGCAGCCGAATGGGACTAGGAGAGCAGTACTTC
TRBJ1-5 | TRBV7-9 | NA | 11 | NA | CASSLGQSQHF | TGTGCCAGCAGCCTGGGGCAGTCCCAGCATTTT
TRBJ1-1 | TRBV7-9 | many | 14 | NA | CASSRLTVNTEAFF | TGTGCCAGCAGTCGCCTCACAGTGAACACTGAAGCTTTCTTT
TRBJ2-7 | TRBV7-9 | NA | 13 | NA | CASSARAAYEQYF | TGTGCCAGCAGTGCTAGGGCGGCTTACGAGCAGTACTTC
TRBJ1-2 | TRBV7-2 | NA | 12 | NA | CASSSSAAGYTF | TGTGCCAGCAGCTCAAGCGCGGCTGGCTACACCTTC
TRBJ2-2 | TRBV10-3 | NA | 14 | NA | CAISELENTGELSW | TGTGCCATCAGTGAGTTGGAGAACACCGGGGAGCTGTCTTGG
TRBJ2-2 | TRBV6-5 | many | 16 | NA | CASSYGRSGWPGELFF | TGTGCCAGCAGTTACGGAAGGAGCGGGTGGCCCGGGGAGCTGTTTTTT
TRBJ2-5 | TRBV15 | NA | 15 | NA | CATSRVLQGPETQYF | TGTGCCACCAGCAGAGTTTTACAGGGCCCAGAGACCCAGTACTTC
TRBJ1-6 | TRBV12-3/TRBV12-4 | many | 12 | NA | CASTGGDSPLHF | TGTGCCAGCACCGGAGGGGATTCACCCCTCCACTTT
TRBJ1-5 | TRBV7-2 | NA | 17 | NA | CASSLVGTSHSNQPQHF | TGTGCCAGCAGCTTAGTCGGGACCTCCCATAGCAATCAGCCCCAGCATTTT
TRBJ2-6 | TRBV6-6 | many | 15 | NA | CASSFAGAGANVLTF | TGTGCCAGCAGCTTCGCGGGTGCTGGGGCCAACGTCCTGACTTTC
TRBJ1-5 | TRBV9 | NA | 15 | NA | CASSVAGAVHQPQHF | TGTGCCAGCAGCGTAGCTGGGGCCGTCCATCAGCCCCAGCATTTT